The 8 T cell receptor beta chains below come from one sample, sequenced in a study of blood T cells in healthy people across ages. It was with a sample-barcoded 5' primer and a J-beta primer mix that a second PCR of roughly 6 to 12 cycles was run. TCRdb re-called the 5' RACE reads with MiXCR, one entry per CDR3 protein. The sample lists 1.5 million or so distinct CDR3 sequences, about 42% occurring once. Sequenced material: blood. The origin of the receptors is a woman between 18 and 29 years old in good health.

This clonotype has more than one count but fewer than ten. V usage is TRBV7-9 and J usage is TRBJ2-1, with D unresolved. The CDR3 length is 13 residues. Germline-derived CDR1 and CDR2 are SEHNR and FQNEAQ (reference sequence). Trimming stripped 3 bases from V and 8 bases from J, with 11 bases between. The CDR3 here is CASSFVSNDEQFF. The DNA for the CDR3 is TGTGCCAGCAGCTTTGTCTCTAATGATGAGCAGTTCTTC.

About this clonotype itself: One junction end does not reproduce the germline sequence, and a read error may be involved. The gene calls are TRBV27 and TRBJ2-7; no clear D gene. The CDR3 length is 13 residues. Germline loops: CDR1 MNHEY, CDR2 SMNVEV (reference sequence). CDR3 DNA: TGTGCCGGCAGTCCCCGACCCACTTACGAGCAGTACTTC. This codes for CAGSPRPTYEQYF.

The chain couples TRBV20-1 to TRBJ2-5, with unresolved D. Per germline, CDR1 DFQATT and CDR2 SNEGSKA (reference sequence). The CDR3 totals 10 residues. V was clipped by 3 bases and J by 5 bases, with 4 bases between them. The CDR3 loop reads CSARFETQYF. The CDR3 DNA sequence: TGCAGTGCTAGGTTTGAGACCCAGTACTTC.

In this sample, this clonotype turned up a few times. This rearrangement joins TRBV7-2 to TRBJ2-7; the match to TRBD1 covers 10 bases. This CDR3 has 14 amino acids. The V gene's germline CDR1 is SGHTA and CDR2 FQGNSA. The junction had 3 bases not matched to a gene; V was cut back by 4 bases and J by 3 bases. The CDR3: CASSWDRGDYEQYF. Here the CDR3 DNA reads TGTGCCAGCAGCTGGGACAGGGGTGACTACGAGCAGTACTTC.

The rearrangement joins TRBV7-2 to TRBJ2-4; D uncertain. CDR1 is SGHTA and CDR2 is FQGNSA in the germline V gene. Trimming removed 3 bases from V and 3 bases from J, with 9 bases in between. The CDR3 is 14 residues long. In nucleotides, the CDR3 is TGTGCCAGCAGCTTGAGTCACGGCAAAAACATTCAGTACTTC. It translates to CASSLSHGKNIQYF.

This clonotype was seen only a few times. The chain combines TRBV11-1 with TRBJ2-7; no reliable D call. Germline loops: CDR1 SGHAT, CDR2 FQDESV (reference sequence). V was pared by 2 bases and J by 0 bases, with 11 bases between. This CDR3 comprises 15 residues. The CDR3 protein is CASSLQATGSYEQYF. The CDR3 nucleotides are TGTGCCAGCAGCTTACAGGCTACCGGCTCCTACGAGCAGTACTTC.

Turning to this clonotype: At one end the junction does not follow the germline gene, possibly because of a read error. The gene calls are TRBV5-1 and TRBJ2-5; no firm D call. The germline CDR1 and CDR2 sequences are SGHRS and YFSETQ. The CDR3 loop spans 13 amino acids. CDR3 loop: CASSLAAEETRYF. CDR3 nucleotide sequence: TGCGCCAGCAGCTTGGCGGCAGAAGAGACCCGGTACTTC.

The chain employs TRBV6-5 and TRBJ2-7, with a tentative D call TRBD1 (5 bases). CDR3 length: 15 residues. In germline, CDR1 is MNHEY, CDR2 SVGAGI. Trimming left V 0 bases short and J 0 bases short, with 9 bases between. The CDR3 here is CASSYSLDNSYEQYF. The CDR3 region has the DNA TGTGCCAGCAGTTACTCCTTGGACAACTCCTACGAGCAGTACTTC.